A single sample is the source of the 7 T cell receptor beta chains below, sequenced in a study of T cells in women clearing cervical HPV infection. Sequenced by immunoSEQ multiplex PCR; TCRdb stores in-frame clones only, minus some. This sample carries 30,000 to 45,000 clones, with 6% to 6.5% going to the ten biggest clones. Sequencing was performed on blood buffy coat. The receptor source for this set is a woman aged 18-69 years with a cervical HPV16 infection that either progressed to CIN3+ or cleared (not recorded which).

In regard to this clone: Read coverage stops 3 residues before the CDR3 terminus; the germline J gene supplies the remainder. The rearrangement links TRBV5-1 to TRBJ2-7, with TRBD2 matching 10 bases. The V gene end was trimmed by 3 bases and the J gene end by 2 bases; junction bases not matched to a gene: 2. The CDR3 extends over 14 amino acids. Germline loops: CDR1 SGHRS, CDR2 YFSETQ. The CDR3: CASSSSGGPYEQYF. The covered CDR3 bases are TGCGCCAGCAGCTCTAGCGGGGGTCCCTACGAG.

With regard to this clone: With the read ending 3 residues before the CDR3 end, the germline J gene is used to fill in that end. V is TRBV6-1 and J is TRBJ2-3, with TRBD2 matching 10 bases. With 2 bases clipped from V and 7 bases from J, the junction kept 6 bases outside the gene matches. The length of the CDR3 is 15 residues. Germline assignment: CDR1 MNHNS and CDR2 SASEGT. The CDR3 DNA, read in part, is TGTGCCAGCAGTGAACTAGCGGGGGAGAGTCATACG. Protein: CASSELAGESHT. Given in full, the CDR3 is CASSELAGESHTQYF.

In the case of this clone: The CDR3 end falls 3 residues outside the read, so it is completed with the germline J gene. The rearrangement uses TRBV2 and TRBJ2-5; possible D gene TRBD1, 5 bases. The V end was cut by 3 bases, the J end by 4 bases, with 9 bases between. The CDR3 length is 13 residues. Germline V lookup: CDR1 SNHLY, CDR2 FYNNEI. The CDR3 bases that were read are TGTGCCAGCAGTGATCAGGGAATAGAGACC. Translation gives CASSDQGIET. The full CDR3 sequence reads CASSDQGIETQYF. Combining the CDR3 with reference TRBV2 and TRBJ2-5 gives the whole variable domain EPEVTQTPSHQVTQMGQEVILRCVPISNHLYFYWYRQILGQKVEFLVSFYNNEISEKSEIFDDQFSVERPDGSNFTLKIRSTKLEDSAMYFCASSDQGIETQYFGPGTRLLVL.

The sequenced CDR3 bases are TGCAGTGCTAGGCCCTCAGGGGCAGTAGGAGAGACG. It is translated as CSARPSGAVGET. The CDR3 in its entirety is CSARPSGAVGETQYF. The rearrangement joins TRBV20-1 to TRBJ2-3; tentative D call: TRBD1 (6 bases). The CDR3 extends 3 residues past the end of the read, so its final part is completed from the germline J gene. Germline V gives CDR1 DFQATT, CDR2 SNEGSKA (reference sequence). The CDR3 has 15 residues.

A remark on this clone: The read is 3 residues too short to cover the CDR3 end, so that end is filled in from the germline J gene. This rearrangement joins TRBV2 to TRBJ1-2; 8 bases fit TRBD1. Germline V gene lookup returns CDR1 SNHLY and CDR2 FYNNEI. This CDR3 is built from 13 residues. Incomplete CDR3 DNA: TGTGCCAGCAGGACGGACAGGGCGGTAGGC. Translation: CASRTDRAVG. The whole CDR3 is CASRTDRAVGYTF.

A note on this clone: The CDR3 end lies 3 residues beyond the end of the read and is filled in from the germline J gene. The rearrangement joins TRBV18 to TRBJ2-2; 7 nucleotides agree with TRBD1. CDR1 and CDR2 (germline): KGHSH, LQKENI. There are 16 residues in the CDR3. Incomplete CDR3 DNA: TGTGCCAGCTCTCCCGGACAGGTCACCGGCGGTGAAAAG. Amino acids: CASSPGQVTGGEK. The complete CDR3 reads CASSPGQVTGGEKLFF.

CDR3: CASSRRTGDGYTF. CDR3 bases read: TGTGCCAGCAGCCGACGGACAGGCGATGGC. The genes are TRBV16 and TRBJ1-2, with 7 bases aligning to TRBD1. The read gets to within 3 residues of the CDR3 end, and the germline J gene fills in the rest. The CDR3 is made up of 13 amino acids. Germline-derived CDR1 and CDR2 are KGHSY and FQNENV. Trimming cost V 4 bases and J 6 bases; bases outside gene matches: 5.